Following are 17 T cell receptor beta chains from one sample sequenced in a study of cytomegalovirus exposure and HLA in healthy donors. The PCR had 60 Vbeta and 13 Jbeta primers. Clones were sequenced by immunoSEQ multiplex PCR, and TCRdb holds only the in-frame ones, with some missing. The sample lists 170,000 or so clones; 70% to 80% were seen once. The specimen was PBMCs. The receptors stem from a male donor in good health and CMV-seronegative.

The chain carries TRBV5-1 and TRBJ1-2; 10 bases fit TRBD1. V lost 4 bases, J lost 4 bases, and 7 bases stayed unmatched. The CDR3 consists of 15 residues. Germline CDR1 reads SGHRS; CDR2 reads YFSETQ. This CDR3 is CASSKGTGELYGYTF. The CDR3 region has the DNA TGCGCCAGCAGCAAAGGGACAGGGGAACTCTATGGCTACACCTTC.

This clone was counted only a few times. V usage is TRBV7-9 and J usage is TRBJ2-7; D is unclear. In germline, CDR1 is SEHNR, CDR2 FQNEAQ (reference sequence). The V and J ends lost 0 bases and 5 bases respectively, with 5 bases between them. This CDR3 is 12 amino acids long. The CDR3 DNA follows: TGTGCCAGCAGCTTAGCGCAGAACGAGCAGTACTTC. It encodes CASSLAQNEQYF.

The CDR3 spells CASSPGQNTGELFF. In DNA form, the CDR3 reads TGTGCCAGCTCACCGGGACAGAACACCGGGGAGCTGTTTTTT. This sequence joins TRBV18 and TRBJ2-2; TRBD1 might be the D (6 bases). The V gene's germline CDR1 is KGHSH and CDR2 LQKENI. The CDR3 totals 14 residues. V dropped 3 bases and J dropped 1 base, with 6 bases sitting between them.

The V gene is TRBV5-1, the J gene TRBJ1-2, with TRBD1 as a possible D gene (6 bases). Deletions cut 3 bases from V and 0 bases from J, with 9 bases between. Germline-derived CDR1 and CDR2 are SGHRS and YFSETQ. The CDR3 totals 14 residues. The CDR3 here is CASSSRGANYGYTF. CDR3 nucleotides: TGCGCCAGCAGCTCCAGGGGAGCTAACTATGGCTACACCTTC.

The chain uses TRBV27 and TRBJ1-4, with a weak D call TRBD1 (5 bases). Looked up from germline, CDR1 is MNHEY and CDR2 is SMNVEV (reference sequence). The CDR3 length is 15 residues. V lost 6 bases to trimming and J lost 5 bases, with 16 bases between them. This CDR3 is CASSRRSRVNEKLFF. CDR3 nucleotides: TGTGCCAGCAGCCGAAGGAGCAGGGTCAATGAAAAACTGTTTTTT.

This chain uses TRBV10-3 with TRBJ2-1; no reliable D call. CDR1 is ENHRY and CDR2 is SYGVKD in the germline V gene. Between the trimmed V and J ends, which lost 0 bases and 10 bases, there was a span of 10 bases. CDR3 length equals 13 residues. CDR3 amino acids: CAISESELAEQFF. The CDR3 DNA follows: TGTGCCATCAGTGAGTCGGAGCTGGCGGAGCAGTTCTTC.

CDR3 loop: CASSPHSGGYNEQFF. CDR3 sequence (DNA): TGTGCCAGCAGCCCCCATAGCGGGGGATACAATGAGCAGTTCTTC. The J gene is TRBJ2-1, the V gene TRBV9; 9 bases match TRBD2. The V and J ends lost 4 bases and 4 bases, in that order; junction bases with no gene match: 6. Germline CDR1 is SGDLS and CDR2 is YYNGEE. This CDR3 has 15 amino acids.

The V call is TRBV5-1, the J call TRBJ1-5, with D possibly TRBD1 on 6 matching bases. The germline V and J ends were trimmed by 4 bases and 0 bases, with 11 bases remaining between them. The CDR3 has 15 residues. Germline-derived CDR1 and CDR2 are SGHRS and YFSETQ. CDR3 sequence reads: CASSPGQYSNQPQHF. CDR3 coding DNA: TGCGCCAGCAGCCCCGGACAGTATAGCAATCAGCCCCAGCATTTT.

The DNA for the CDR3 is TGTGCCAGCTCACCATTTCGGACAGGGGGAAGGGTTCAGCCCCAGCATTTT. Translation: CASSPFRTGGRVQPQHF. The V gene is TRBV18, the J gene TRBJ1-5, with TRBD1 identical over 10 bases. The trim removed 2 bases at V and 6 bases at J, leaving 10 bases unmatched. Germline CDR1 reads KGHSH; CDR2 reads LQKENI. The CDR3 covers 17 residues.

This sequence joins TRBV28 and TRBJ2-6; D call uncertain. Trimming took off 6 bases at V and 4 bases at J, with 10 bases between the two ends. Looked up from germline, CDR1 is MDHEN and CDR2 is SYDVKM. The CDR3 has 14 residues. CDR3 coding DNA: TGTGCCAGCAGCCTCCCTCTCGGGGCCAACGTCCTGACTTTC. Its translation is CASSLPLGANVLTF.

The V call is TRBV29-1, the J call TRBJ2-3; tentatively, D is TRBD1 (6 bases). The germline CDR1 and CDR2 sequences are SQVTM and ANQGSEA. This CDR3 has 13 amino acids. V was trimmed by 4 bases and J by 0 bases, leaving 8 bases between them. The CDR3, as DNA: TGCAGCGTTGCAGGGGCAAGCACAGATACGCAGTATTTT. This encodes CSVAGASTDTQYF.

The gene calls are TRBV6-4 and TRBJ2-3, with TRBD2 matching over 9 bases. This CDR3 spans 16 amino acids. CDR1 is MRHNA, CDR2 SNTAGT, per germline. V trimming: 0 bases; J trimming: 1 base; junction bases outside the gene matches: 2. CDR3 loop: CASSDSASGGTDTQYF. The CDR3 DNA reads TGTGCCAGCAGTGACTCCGCTAGCGGGGGCACAGATACGCAGTATTTT.

The V and J genes are TRBV4-2 and TRBJ2-7; D unclear. The CDR3 is 12 residues long. Trimming took off 1 base at V and 3 bases at J, with 4 bases between the two ends. Germline V CDR1 and CDR2: LGHNA, YNFKEQ. The CDR3, as DNA: TGTGCCAGCAGCCAAGGGCTCTACGAGCAGTACTTC. Translated, it gives CASSQGLYEQYF.

The CDR3 sequence is CASGLVAGNQPQHF. In DNA, the CDR3 is TGTGCTAGTGGTTTGGTAGCGGGAAATCAGCCCCAGCATTTT. The V call is TRBV12-5, the J call TRBJ1-5; D gene uncertain. The CDR3 totals 14 residues. The germline V and J ends were trimmed by 0 bases and 4 bases, with 7 bases remaining between them. The germline V gene has CDR1 LGHNT and CDR2 FRNRAP. The full variable domain, rest sourced from reference TRBV12-5 and TRBJ1-5, is DARVTQTPRHKVTEMGQEVTMRCQPILGHNTVFWYRQTMMQGLELLAYFRNRAPLDDSGMPKDRFSAEMPDATLATLKIQPSEPRDSAVYFCASGLVAGNQPQHFGDGTRLSIL.

The chain carries TRBV7-7 and TRBJ2-1; 7 bases agree with TRBD2. CDR1 and CDR2 (germline): SSHAT, FNYEAQ (reference sequence). V was pared by 0 bases and J by 10 bases, with 12 bases of the junction left unmatched. The CDR3 consists of 16 residues. In nucleotides, the CDR3 is TGTGCCAGCAGCTTAGCCGGGACTACCACGGGCGGGGAGCAGTTCTTC. Amino acid sequence: CASSLAGTTTGGEQFF.

The chain employs TRBV5-1 and TRBJ2-7; 13 nucleotides agree with TRBD2. The CDR3 spans 14 residues. V shed 3 bases, J shed 6 bases, and the junction held 3 bases outside the gene matches. Per the germline V gene, CDR1 is SGHRS and CDR2 is YFSETQ. CDR3 nucleotides: TGCGCCAGCAGCTCTGGACTAGCGGGGGTCGAGCAGTACTTC. It codes for CASSSGLAGVEQYF.

V gene TRBV10-3 combines with J gene TRBJ1-5; D gene ambiguous. The germline gives CDR1 ENHRY, CDR2 SYGVKD. Trimming removed 0 bases at V and 6 bases at J, with 9 bases between. There are 14 residues in the CDR3. As DNA, the CDR3 is TGTGCCATCAGTGAGTCCGCTAATTTTCAGCCCCAGCATTTT. It is translated as CAISESANFQPQHF.